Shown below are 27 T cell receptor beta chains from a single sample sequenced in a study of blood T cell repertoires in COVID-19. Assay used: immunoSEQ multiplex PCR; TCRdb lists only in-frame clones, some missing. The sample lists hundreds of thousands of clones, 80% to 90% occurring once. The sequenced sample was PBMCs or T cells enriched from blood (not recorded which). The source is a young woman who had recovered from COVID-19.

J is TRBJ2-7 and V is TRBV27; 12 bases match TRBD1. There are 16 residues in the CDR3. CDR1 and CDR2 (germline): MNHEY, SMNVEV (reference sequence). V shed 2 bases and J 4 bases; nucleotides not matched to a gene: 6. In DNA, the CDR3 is TGTGCCAGCAGTTTAGAAGGGACAGGGGGCTCTTACGAGCAGTACTTC. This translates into CASSLEGTGGSYEQYF.

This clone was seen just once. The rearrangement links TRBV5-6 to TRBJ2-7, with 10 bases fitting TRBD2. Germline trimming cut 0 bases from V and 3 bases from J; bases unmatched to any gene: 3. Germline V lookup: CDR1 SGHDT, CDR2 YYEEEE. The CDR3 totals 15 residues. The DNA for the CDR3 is TGTGCCAGCAGCTTGGGTCTAGCGGGGGACTACGAGCAGTACTTC. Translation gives CASSLGLAGDYEQYF.

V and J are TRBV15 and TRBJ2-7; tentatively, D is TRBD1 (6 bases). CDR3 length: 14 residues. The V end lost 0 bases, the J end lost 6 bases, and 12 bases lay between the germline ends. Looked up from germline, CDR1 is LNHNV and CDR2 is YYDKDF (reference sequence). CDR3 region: CATSRDWDKGEQYF. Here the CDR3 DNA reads TGTGCCACCAGCAGAGATTGGGACAAGGGCGAGCAGTACTTC.

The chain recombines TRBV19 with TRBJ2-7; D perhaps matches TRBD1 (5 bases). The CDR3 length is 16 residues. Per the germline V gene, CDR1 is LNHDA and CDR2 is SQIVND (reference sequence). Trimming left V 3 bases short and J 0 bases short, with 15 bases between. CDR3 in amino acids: CASSIRGRQSSYEQYF. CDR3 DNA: TGTGCCAGTAGTATTCGCGGCAGACAGAGCTCCTACGAGCAGTACTTC. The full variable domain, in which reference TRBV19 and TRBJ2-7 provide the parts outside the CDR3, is DGGITQSPKYLFRKEGQNVTLSCEQNLNHDAMYWYRQDPGQGLRLIYYSQIVNDFQKGDIAEGYSVSREKKESFPLTVTSAQKNPTAFYLCASSIRGRQSSYEQYFGPGTRLTVT.

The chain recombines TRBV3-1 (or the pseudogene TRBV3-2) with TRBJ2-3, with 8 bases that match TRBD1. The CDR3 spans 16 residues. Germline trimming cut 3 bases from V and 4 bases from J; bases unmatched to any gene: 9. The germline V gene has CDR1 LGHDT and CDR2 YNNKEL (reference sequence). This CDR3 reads CASSHTRGQIADTQYF. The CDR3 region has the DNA TGTGCCAGCAGCCACACCAGGGGGCAGATCGCAGATACGCAGTATTTT.

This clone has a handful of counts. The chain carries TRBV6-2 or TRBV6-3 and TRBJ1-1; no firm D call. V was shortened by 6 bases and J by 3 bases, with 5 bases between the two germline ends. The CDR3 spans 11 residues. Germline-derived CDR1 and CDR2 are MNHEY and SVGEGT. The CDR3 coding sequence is TGTGCCAGCAGCTCCTACACTGAAGCTTTCTTT. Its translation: CASSSYTEAFF.

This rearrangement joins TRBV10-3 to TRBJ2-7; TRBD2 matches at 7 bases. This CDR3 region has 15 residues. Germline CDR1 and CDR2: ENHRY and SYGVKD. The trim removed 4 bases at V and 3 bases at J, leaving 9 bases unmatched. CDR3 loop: CAISALADELYEQYF. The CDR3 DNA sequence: TGTGCCATCAGTGCTCTAGCGGATGAACTCTACGAGCAGTACTTC.

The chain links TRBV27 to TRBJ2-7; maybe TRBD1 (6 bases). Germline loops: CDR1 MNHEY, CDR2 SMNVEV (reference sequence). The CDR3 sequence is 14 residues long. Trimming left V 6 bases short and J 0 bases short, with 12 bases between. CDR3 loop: CASSWTVHSYEQYF. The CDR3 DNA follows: TGTGCCAGCAGCTGGACAGTGCACTCCTACGAGCAGTACTTC.

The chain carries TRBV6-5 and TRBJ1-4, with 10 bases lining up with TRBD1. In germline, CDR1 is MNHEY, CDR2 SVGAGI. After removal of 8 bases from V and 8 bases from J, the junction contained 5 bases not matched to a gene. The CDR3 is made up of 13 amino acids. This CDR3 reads CASRDRGGEKLFF. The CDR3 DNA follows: TGTGCCAGCCGGGACAGGGGTGGGGAAAAACTGTTTTTT.

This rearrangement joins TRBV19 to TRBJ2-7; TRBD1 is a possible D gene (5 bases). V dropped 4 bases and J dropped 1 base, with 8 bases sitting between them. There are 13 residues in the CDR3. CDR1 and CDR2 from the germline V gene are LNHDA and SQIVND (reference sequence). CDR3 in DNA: TGTGCCAGTAGTAGGACACTTTCCTACGAGCAGTACTTC. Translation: CASSRTLSYEQYF.

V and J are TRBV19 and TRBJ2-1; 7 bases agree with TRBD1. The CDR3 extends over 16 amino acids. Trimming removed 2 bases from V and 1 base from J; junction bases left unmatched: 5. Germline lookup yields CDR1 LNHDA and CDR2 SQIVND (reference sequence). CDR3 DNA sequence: TGTGCCAGTAGTATACAGGGGGACATTTCCTACAATGAGCAGTTCTTC. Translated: CASSIQGDISYNEQFF.

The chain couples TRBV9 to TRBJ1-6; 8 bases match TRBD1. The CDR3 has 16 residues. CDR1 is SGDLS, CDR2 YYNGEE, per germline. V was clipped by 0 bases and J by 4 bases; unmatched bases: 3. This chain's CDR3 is CASSVGTGSYNSPLHF. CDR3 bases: TGTGCCAGCAGCGTAGGGACAGGGTCTTATAATTCACCCCTCCACTTT.

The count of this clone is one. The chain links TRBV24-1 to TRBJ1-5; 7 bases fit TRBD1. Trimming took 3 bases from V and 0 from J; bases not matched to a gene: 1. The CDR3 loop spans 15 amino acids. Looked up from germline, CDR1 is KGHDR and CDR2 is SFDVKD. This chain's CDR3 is CATSDGTVSNQPQHF. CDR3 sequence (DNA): TGTGCCACCAGTGATGGGACAGTTAGCAATCAGCCCCAGCATTTT.

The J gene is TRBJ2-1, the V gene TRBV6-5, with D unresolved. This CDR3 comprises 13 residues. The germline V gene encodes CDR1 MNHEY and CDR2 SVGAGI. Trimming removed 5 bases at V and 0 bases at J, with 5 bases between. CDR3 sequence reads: CASSPNSYNEQFF. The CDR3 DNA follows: TGTGCCAGCAGTCCCAACTCCTACAATGAGCAGTTCTTC.

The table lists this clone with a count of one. CDR3 nucleotide sequence: TGTGCCAGCAGCCGGGACAGGGACCACGAGCAGTACTTC. Its translation is CASSRDRDHEQYF. The chain has TRBV2 and TRBJ2-7, with 9 bases that match TRBD1. The CDR3 sequence is 13 residues long. Germline V CDR1 and CDR2: SNHLY, FYNNEI. V lost 6 bases and J lost 5; bases outside the gene matches: 5.

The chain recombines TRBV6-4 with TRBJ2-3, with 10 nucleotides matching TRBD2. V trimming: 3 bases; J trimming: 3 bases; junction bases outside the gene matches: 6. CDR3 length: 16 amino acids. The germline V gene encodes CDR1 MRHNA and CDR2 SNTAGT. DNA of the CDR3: TGTGCCAGCAGTGAGGAAGCGGGGGGGCGAACAGATACGCAGTATTTT. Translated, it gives CASSEEAGGRTDTQYF.

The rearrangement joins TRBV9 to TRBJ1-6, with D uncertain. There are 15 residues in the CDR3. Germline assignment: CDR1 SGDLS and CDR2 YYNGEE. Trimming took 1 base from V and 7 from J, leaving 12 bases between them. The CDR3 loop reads CASSVREEDNSPLHF. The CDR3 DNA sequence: TGTGCCAGCAGCGTAAGAGAGGAAGACAATTCACCCCTCCACTTT.

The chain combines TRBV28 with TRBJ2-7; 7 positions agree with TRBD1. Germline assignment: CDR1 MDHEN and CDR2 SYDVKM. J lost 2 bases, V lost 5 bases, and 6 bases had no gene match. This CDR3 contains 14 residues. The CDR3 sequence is CASSINTGAYEQYF. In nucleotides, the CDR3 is TGTGCCAGCAGTATTAACACAGGGGCCTACGAGCAGTACTTC.

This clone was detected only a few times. Here the CDR3 DNA reads TGTGCCAGCAGGCCTAGGACAGGCCTTGGCTACGAGCAGTACTTC. The encoded protein is CASRPRTGLGYEQYF. V gene TRBV6-5 combines with J gene TRBJ2-7, with TRBD1 identical over 7 bases. The CDR3 consists of 15 residues. CDR1 is MNHEY and CDR2 is SVGAGI in the germline V gene. V dropped 6 bases and J dropped 3; count of bases not matched to a gene: 11.

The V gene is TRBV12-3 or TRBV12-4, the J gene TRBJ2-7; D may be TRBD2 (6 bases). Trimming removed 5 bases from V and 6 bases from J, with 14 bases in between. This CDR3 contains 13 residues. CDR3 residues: CASSLDGGREQYF. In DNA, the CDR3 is TGTGCCAGCAGTCTTGACGGAGGGCGCGAGCAGTACTTC.

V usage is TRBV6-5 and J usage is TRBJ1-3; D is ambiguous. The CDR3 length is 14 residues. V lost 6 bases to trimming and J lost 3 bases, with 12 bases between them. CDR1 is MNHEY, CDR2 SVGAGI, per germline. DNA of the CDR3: TGTGCCAGCAGGCCAGACATCGGTGGAAACACCATATATTTT. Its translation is CASRPDIGGNTIYF.

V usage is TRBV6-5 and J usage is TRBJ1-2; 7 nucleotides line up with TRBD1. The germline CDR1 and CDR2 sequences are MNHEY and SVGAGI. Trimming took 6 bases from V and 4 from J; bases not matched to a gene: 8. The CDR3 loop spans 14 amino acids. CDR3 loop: CASRRGTAVYGYTF. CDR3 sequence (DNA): TGTGCCAGCAGGAGGGGGACAGCGGTCTATGGCTACACCTTC.

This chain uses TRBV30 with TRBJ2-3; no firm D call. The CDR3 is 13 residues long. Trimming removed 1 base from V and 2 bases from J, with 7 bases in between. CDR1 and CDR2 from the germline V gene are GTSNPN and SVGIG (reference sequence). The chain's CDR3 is CAWSATDTDTQYF. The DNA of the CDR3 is TGTGCCTGGAGTGCGACTGACACAGATACGCAGTATTTT.

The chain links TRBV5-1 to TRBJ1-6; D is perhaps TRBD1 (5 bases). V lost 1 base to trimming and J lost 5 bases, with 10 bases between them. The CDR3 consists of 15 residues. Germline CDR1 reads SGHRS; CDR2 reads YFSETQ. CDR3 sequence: CASSLRGPDNSPLHF. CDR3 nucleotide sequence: TGCGCCAGCAGCTTGAGGGGTCCAGATAATTCACCCCTCCACTTT.

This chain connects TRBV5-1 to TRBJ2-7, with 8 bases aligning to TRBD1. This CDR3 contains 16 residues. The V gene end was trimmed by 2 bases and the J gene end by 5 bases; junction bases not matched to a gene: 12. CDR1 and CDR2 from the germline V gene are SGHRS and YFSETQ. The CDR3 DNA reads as TGCGCCAGCAGCTTTCGAACAGGGGGGCTCCCTGACGAGCAGTACTTC. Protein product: CASSFRTGGLPDEQYF.

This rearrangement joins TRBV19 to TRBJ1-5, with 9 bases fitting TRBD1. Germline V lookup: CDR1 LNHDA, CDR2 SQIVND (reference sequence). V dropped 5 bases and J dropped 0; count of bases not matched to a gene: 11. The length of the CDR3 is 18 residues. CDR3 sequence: CASSPHTGGGHSNQPQHF. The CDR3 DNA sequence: TGTGCCAGTAGTCCCCACACAGGGGGCGGACATAGCAATCAGCCCCAGCATTTT.

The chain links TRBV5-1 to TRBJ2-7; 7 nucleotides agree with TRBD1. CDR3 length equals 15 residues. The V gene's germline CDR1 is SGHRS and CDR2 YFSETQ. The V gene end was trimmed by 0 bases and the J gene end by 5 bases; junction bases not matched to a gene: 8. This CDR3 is CASSLDRGDQDEQYF. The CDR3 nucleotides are TGCGCCAGCAGCTTGGACAGGGGTGATCAGGACGAGCAGTACTTC.